This T cell receptor beta chain originates from a study of patients and donors after allogeneic stem cell transplantation. A single record per CDR3 protein comes from TCRdb applying MiXCR to the RT-PCR reads. The profile shows approximately 200,000 distinct CDR3 sequences, 35% to 45% of them singletons. V was pared by 0 bases and J by 10 bases, with 11 bases between. The CDR3 is made up of 13 amino acids. Germline values: CDR1 SGHKS, CDR2 YYEKEE (reference sequence). The rearrangement uses TRBV5-5 and TRBJ2-1, with D unclear. The receptor comes from a human donor who was either an allogeneic HSCT recipient or a stem cell or donor lymphocyte infusion donor (not recorded which). It is not recorded whose cells these are; they may come from a transplant donor. The sequenced material came from blood, either unsorted or a sorted T cell fraction (not recorded which). The CDR3 loop reads CASSLAGVGEQFF. DNA of the CDR3: TGTGCCAGCAGCTTGGCGGGTGTTGGGGAGCAGTTCTTC.